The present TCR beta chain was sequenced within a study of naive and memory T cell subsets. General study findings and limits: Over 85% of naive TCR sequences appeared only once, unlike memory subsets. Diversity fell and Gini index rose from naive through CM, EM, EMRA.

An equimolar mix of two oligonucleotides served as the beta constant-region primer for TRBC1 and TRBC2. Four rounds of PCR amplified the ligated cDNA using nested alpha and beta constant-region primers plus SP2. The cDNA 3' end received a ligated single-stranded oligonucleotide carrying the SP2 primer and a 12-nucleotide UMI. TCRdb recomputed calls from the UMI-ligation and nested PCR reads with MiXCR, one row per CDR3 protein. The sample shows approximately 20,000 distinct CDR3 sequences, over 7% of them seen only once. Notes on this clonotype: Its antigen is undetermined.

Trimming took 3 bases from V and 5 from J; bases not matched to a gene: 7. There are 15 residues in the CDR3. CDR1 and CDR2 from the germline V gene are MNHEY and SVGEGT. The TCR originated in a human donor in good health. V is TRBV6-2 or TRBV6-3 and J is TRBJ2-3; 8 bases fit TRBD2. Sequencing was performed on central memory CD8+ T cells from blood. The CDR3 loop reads CASSYLAGGGDTQYF. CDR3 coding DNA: TGTGCCAGCAGTTATTTGGCGGGAGGAGGAGATACGCAGTATTTT.